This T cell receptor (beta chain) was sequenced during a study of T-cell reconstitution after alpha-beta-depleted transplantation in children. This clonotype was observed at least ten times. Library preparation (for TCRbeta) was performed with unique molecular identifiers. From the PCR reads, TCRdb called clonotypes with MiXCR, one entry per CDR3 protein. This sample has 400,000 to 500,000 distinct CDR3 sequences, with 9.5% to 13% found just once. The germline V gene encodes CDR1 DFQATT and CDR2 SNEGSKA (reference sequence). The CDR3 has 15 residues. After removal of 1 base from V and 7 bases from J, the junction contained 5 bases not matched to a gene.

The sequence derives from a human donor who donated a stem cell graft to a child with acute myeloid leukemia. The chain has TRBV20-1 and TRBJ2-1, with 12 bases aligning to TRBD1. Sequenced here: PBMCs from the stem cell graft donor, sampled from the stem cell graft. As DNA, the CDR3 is TGCAGTGCTAGAGCGGGACAGGGGGCGCAAAATGAGCAGTTCTTC. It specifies CSARAGQGAQNEQFF.